This paragraph reports one T cell receptor (beta chain). This clone is judged medium-sized (0.01 to 0.1%). The target of this receptor is not known. It has no much larger one-base neighbor in the sample; base qualities were not kept. This record belongs to a study of T cells and copy number aberrations in small-cell lung cancer (dated by TCRdb to about 2021). Broadly, across the study: Whole-exome sequencing of the same tumor regions was paired with TCR repertoire sequencing so that T cell metrics could be related to mutations and copy number aberrations. Tumor TCR data were available for over 16 patients, and roughly 14 patients had TCR data from both tumor and normal tissue.

Beyond this particular receptor, the publication reports: Every specimen was formalin-fixed paraffin-embedded tissue, a material known to introduce sequencing artifacts. The study was limited by a small sample size because surgical resection is uncommon in small-cell lung cancer, and the findings require validation. Lower T-cell density, richness and clonality were observed in tumors than in adjacent lung tissue, although the difference in density was not significant.

Using multiplexed V- and J-gene primers, the immunoSEQ hsTCRB Kit amplified TCR-beta CDR3 regions from genomic DNA. Unique DNA barcodes were added in a second PCR, and the samples were pooled together with a negative control and a positive control. The pooled TCR-beta libraries were sequenced using a 150-cycle paired-end protocol on an Illumina MiSeq. The authors processed their data as follows. Raw sequencing data were processed by Adaptive Biotechnologies into a report containing normalized, annotated TCR-beta repertoires. T-cell density was calculated by normalizing TCR-beta templates to usable DNA, with usable DNA estimated through amplification of housekeeping genes. Richness was defined as the count of unique rearrangements, and clonality was defined as 1 minus Pielou's evenness. TCRdb holds this immuneACCESS table with in-frame rearrangements only. Some clones are missing; in checked studies, unresolved V genes explain under half, and the rest has no known cause. The V and J calls and clone size are taken from that table; D and trimming were inferred from the DNA. This sample lists fewer than 8,500 clones; 70% to 80% were detected once. Around a tenth of the sample is in the top ten clones.

CDR1 and CDR2 were assigned from the germline V gene as SQVTM and ANQGSEA. The CDR3, from cysteine to phenylalanine, totals 16 residues. The kept DNA is CDR3 alone, 48 bases in frame from the first base. Germline trimming: 1 base from V, 0 bases from J; junction bases outside gene matches: 4. The donors were limited-stage small-cell lung cancer patients who had surgical resection in Hangzhou, China, between about 2008 and 2020. All donors had upfront surgery without preoperative chemotherapy or radiotherapy, and none received immunotherapy before or after surgery. All 20 or so patients in the sequenced cohort were smokers or heavy second-hand smokers. Adjacent normal lung was collected at least 2 cm from the tumor margin and was morphologically confirmed by two pathologists to be free of malignant cells. To characterize T cell repertoire heterogeneity, the study applied multi-region TCR-beta sequencing to resected limited-stage small-cell lung cancers and to tumor-adjacent lung tissue. Genomic DNA was extracted from FFPE tissue using the AllPrep DNA/RNA FFPE Kit (Qiagen).

Sequencing was carried out using normal tissue next to the tumor. The sequence was obtained from a woman between 70 and 85 years old with small cell lung cancer. Some clones in this sample may be carry-over from other donors' samples. The chain uses TRBV29-1 and TRBJ2-1, and 9 junctional nucleotides match TRBD2. The CDR3 is CSVEGASGISYNEQFF. The DNA is as follows: TGCAGCGTTGAAGGGGCTAGCGGGATCTCCTACAATGAGCAGTTCTTC.